This T cell receptor beta chain was sequenced in a study of technical replicates of blood from a few donors (dated by TCRdb to about 2017). Libraries were made using the immunoSEQ multiplex PCR assay. The clones in this table, taken by TCRdb from immuneACCESS, are in-frame only. Not every clone is retained; where verified, under half of the shortfall comes from an unresolved V gene, and the cause of the rest is unknown. Counted in this sample were 40,000 to 60,000 clones; 92% of them appeared once. The ten largest clones add up to about 4.3% of the sample. Remarks on this clone: The antigen it recognizes is unknown. The sample holds no much larger clone one base away, and base qualities are not on file.

Looking up the germline V gene (reference sequence) yields CDR1 LNHDA and CDR2 SQIVND. Including cysteine and phenylalanine, the CDR3 has 14 amino acids. CDR3 DNA is the only sequence kept; it has 42 bases, read in frame from the first base. The germline V end is reduced by 6 bases and the J end by 4 bases; junction bases left unmatched: 1. The sequenced material came from PBMCs. Recombination joined TRBV19 with TRBJ2-1; the central 12 bases match TRBD1. This sequence originates from a human donor in good health. Some clones in this sample may be carry-over from other donors' samples. CDR3 loop: CASRGQGAYNEQFF. The sequenced DNA: TGTGCCAGTAGGGGACAGGGGGCGTACAATGAGCAGTTCTTC.